The 21 T cell receptor beta chains in this list originate from one sample, sequenced in a study of T-cell memory formation after mild COVID-19. Each CDR3 protein gets one entry after TCRdb re-called the 5' RACE reads with MiXCR. The table includes about 250,000 distinct CDR3 sequences, 15% to 20% detected once. Sequences were obtained from PBMCs or a T cell subset sorted from them (not recorded which). The receptors were gathered from a man between 18 and 35 years old who had mild COVID-19 (a few samples of this study predate the infection). Cell type and time point are not known.

The rearrangement uses TRBV20-1 and TRBJ1-4, with 7 bases matching TRBD1. J was trimmed by 6 bases and V by 1 base; bases with no gene match: 5. CDR1 is DFQATT and CDR2 is SNEGSKA in the germline V gene (reference sequence). This CDR3 is built from 14 residues. This CDR3 is CSARGGGGHEKLFF. DNA of the CDR3: TGCAGTGCTAGAGGTGGAGGGGGCCATGAAAAACTGTTTTTT.

The chain uses TRBV6-5 and TRBJ2-6, with TRBD2 as a possible D gene (6 bases). This CDR3 is 17 amino acids long. Germline CDR1 reads MNHEY; CDR2 reads SVGAGI. V lost 4 bases and J 0 bases, leaving 13 bases between the germline ends. CDR3 DNA: TGTGCCAGCAGTTTGGAGGGGCCTAACTCTGGGGCCAACGTCCTGACTTTC. This translates into CASSLEGPNSGANVLTF.

The chain carries TRBV6-5 and TRBJ1-5; the D gene is possibly TRBD1 (5 bases). V dropped 2 bases and J dropped 7 bases, with 9 bases sitting between them. The CDR3 loop spans 13 amino acids. Germline V lookup: CDR1 MNHEY, CDR2 SVGAGI. CDR3 nucleotides: TGTGCCAGCAGTTACGGGGGTTGGCAGCCCCAGCATTTT. Its translation: CASSYGGWQPQHF.

The V gene is TRBV7-9, the J gene TRBJ1-4; tentative D call: TRBD1 (6 bases). Germline V lookup: CDR1 SEHNR, CDR2 FQNEAQ (reference sequence). This CDR3 has 13 residues. Trimming cost V 5 bases and J 10 bases, with 14 bases left between them. The CDR3 DNA reads TGTGCCAGCAGCGGCAGGGGTTTCGGAAAACTGTTTTTT. Protein sequence: CASSGRGFGKLFF.

This clonotype was seen only a few times. The V and J genes are TRBV20-1 and TRBJ2-3, with TRBD2 matching over 16 bases. The CDR3 has 15 amino acids. With 6 bases clipped from V and 6 bases from J, the junction kept 6 bases outside the gene matches. Germline CDR1 DFQATT, CDR2 SNEGSKA (reference sequence). The CDR3 loop is CSASGTSGGEDTQYF. In DNA form, the CDR3 reads TGCAGTGCCTCAGGGACTAGCGGGGGGGAGGATACGCAGTATTTT.

This clonotype was observed a handful of times. This chain joins TRBV29-1 and TRBJ2-5; D remains ambiguous. The CDR3 consists of 16 residues. Germline V gene lookup returns CDR1 SQVTM and CDR2 ANQGSEA. Trimming pared 7 bases from V and 5 bases from J, leaving 26 bases between. CDR3 protein: CSAEVWHLGSTETQYF. The CDR3 nucleotides read TGCAGCGCCGAGGTGTGGCATCTCGGTAGTACGGAGACCCAGTACTTC.

The sample holds a few counts of this clonotype. This chain links TRBV28 with TRBJ1-2, with unresolved D. V shed 6 bases and J shed 6 bases, with 11 bases lying between them. Germline V gene lookup returns CDR1 MDHEN and CDR2 SYDVKM. This CDR3 is 12 amino acids long. The CDR3, as DNA: TGTGCCAGCAGCCCTCCGATGGATGGCTACACCTTC. Its protein product is CASSPPMDGYTF.

This chain joins TRBV12-5 and TRBJ1-1, with a weak D call TRBD1 (5 bases). CDR1 is LGHNT, CDR2 FRNRAP, per germline. The CDR3 has 13 amino acids. Trimming removed 7 bases at V and 1 base at J, with 10 bases between. The CDR3 DNA sequence: TGTGCTAGTGCCCGGGGCTGGAACACTGAAGCTTTCTTT. Amino acids: CASARGWNTEAFF.

This chain joins TRBV18 and TRBJ1-2, with D uncertain. CDR1 is KGHSH, CDR2 LQKENI, per germline. This CDR3 contains 16 residues. Deletions cut 3 bases from V and 0 bases from J, with 14 bases between. This CDR3 reads CASSPGIGISNYGYTF. The CDR3 region has the DNA TGTGCCAGCTCACCGGGCATCGGAATTTCTAACTATGGCTACACCTTC.

The chain couples TRBV12-3 or TRBV12-4 to TRBJ2-4, with 15 bases aligning to TRBD2. The CDR3 has 16 residues. V gave up 5 bases and J gave up 9 bases; unmatched junction bases: 8. CDR3: CASSLGLAGGHGIQYF. CDR3 sequence (DNA): TGTGCCAGCAGTCTAGGACTAGCGGGGGGGCATGGCATTCAGTACTTC.

This clonotype was seen a few times. The rearrangement links TRBV5-1 to TRBJ1-1; D is unclear. In germline, CDR1 is SGHRS, CDR2 YFSETQ. Trimming shortened V by 0 bases and J by 3 bases, and 15 bases separated the two germline ends. The CDR3 has 16 amino acids. The CDR3: CASSLDAGRRYTEAFF. DNA of the CDR3: TGCGCCAGCAGCTTGGACGCCGGGAGAAGGTACACTGAAGCTTTCTTT. Drawing the rest from reference TRBV5-1 and TRBJ1-1, the complete variable domain is KAGVTQTPRYLIKTRGQQVTLSCSPISGHRSVSWYQQTPGQGLQFLFEYFSETQRNKGNFPGRFSGRQFSNSRSEMNVSTLELGDSALYLCASSLDAGRRYTEAFFGQGTRLTVV.

The V and J genes are TRBV6-5 and TRBJ2-5, with D unclear. V gave up 0 bases and J gave up 7 bases, with 12 bases separating them. Per the germline V gene, CDR1 is MNHEY and CDR2 is SVGAGI. The CDR3 loop spans 14 amino acids. CDR3 bases: TGTGCCAGCAGTTACTCTAGGCAGTCTACGACCCAGTACTTC. It encodes CASSYSRQSTTQYF.

This clonotype was seen only a few times. The chain is built from TRBV5-1 and TRBJ1-6; maybe TRBD1 (6 bases). CDR1 SGHRS and CDR2 YFSETQ come from the germline V gene. The V and J ends lost 3 bases and 15 bases respectively, with 16 bases between them. There are 13 residues in the CDR3. CDR3 coding DNA: TGCGCCAGCAGCTCGGAAACCAGGGGACTCCTCCACTTT. This encodes CASSSETRGLLHF. Full variable domain (rest looked up from reference TRBV5-1 and TRBJ1-6): KAGVTQTPRYLIKTRGQQVTLSCSPISGHRSVSWYQQTPGQGLQFLFEYFSETQRNKGNFPGRFSGRQFSNSRSEMNVSTLELGDSALYLCASSSETRGLLHFGNGTRLTVT.

In its sample, this clonotype was seen a few times. The V and J genes are TRBV27 and TRBJ2-7; 8 positions match TRBD1. Trimming at V came to 6 bases and at J to 2 bases, leaving 3 bases not matched to a gene. Germline CDR1 reads MNHEY; CDR2 reads SMNVEV (reference sequence). The CDR3 extends over 13 amino acids. The CDR3 bases are TGTGCCAGCAGAGGGACAGGCCCCTACGAGCAGTACTTC. Its translation is CASRGTGPYEQYF.

This clonotype turned up a few times. The chain employs TRBV7-3 and TRBJ2-1; the D gene is possibly TRBD2 (5 bases). This CDR3 contains 12 residues. Deletions cut 5 bases from V and 13 bases from J, with 15 bases between. From germline, CDR1 is SGHTA and CDR2 FQGTGA. As DNA, the CDR3 is TGTGCCAGCAGCAAAGATTCCGGGATCCAGTTCTTC. Its translation: CASSKDSGIQFF. The complete variable domain, with remaining parts taken from reference TRBV7-3 and TRBJ2-1, reads GAGVSQTPSNKVTEKGKYVELRCDPISGHTALYWYRQSLGQGPEFLIYFQGTGAADDSGLPNDRFFAVRPEGSVSTLKIQRTERGDSAVYLCASSKDSGIQFFGPGTRLTVL.

The chain carries TRBV29-1 and TRBJ2-1; 9 bases map to TRBD2. V lost 4 bases, J lost 9 bases, and 4 bases stayed unmatched. Germline V gene lookup returns CDR1 SQVTM and CDR2 ANQGSEA. The CDR3 runs to 12 residues. The CDR3 DNA follows: TGCAGCGTTGGGATTAGCGGGGGTGAGCAGTTCTTC. This sequence encodes CSVGISGGEQFF.

In its sample, this clonotype was seen a few times. This CDR3 reads CAISEPKTSGYEQYF. CDR3 bases: TGTGCCATCAGTGAGCCAAAAACTAGCGGGTACGAGCAGTACTTC. The chain has TRBV10-3 and TRBJ2-7; 9 positions match TRBD2. J lost 4 bases, V lost 2 bases, and 6 bases had no gene match. CDR1 ENHRY and CDR2 SYGVKD come from the germline V gene. The length of the CDR3 is 15 residues.

There are a few counts of this clonotype. The chain carries TRBV11-2 and TRBJ2-5; D is possibly TRBD1 or TRBD2 (5 bases each). The length of the CDR3 is 14 residues. The germline V gene has CDR1 SGHAT and CDR2 FQNNGV. The V gene lost 3 bases and the J gene lost 2 bases, with 10 bases spanning the gap. CDR3 in amino acids: CASSLQWGQETQYF. In nucleotides, the CDR3 is TGTGCCAGCAGCTTGCAATGGGGGCAAGAGACCCAGTACTTC. Together with reference TRBV11-2 and TRBJ2-5, the CDR3 gives the full variable domain: EAGVAQSPRYKIIEKRQSVAFWCNPISGHATLYWYQQILGQGPKLLIQFQNNGVVDDSQLPKDRFSAERLKGVDSTLKIQPAKLEDSAVYLCASSLQWGQETQYFGPGTRLLVL.

This clonotype showed up just a few times. V gene TRBV4-3 combines with J gene TRBJ2-7; D is ambiguous. Germline CDR1 is LGHNA and CDR2 is YSLEER. V was shortened by 0 bases and J by 4 bases, with 7 bases between the two germline ends. The CDR3 runs 13 residues. CDR3 loop: CASSQDLGYEQYV. The CDR3 DNA is TGCGCCAGCAGCCAAGATCTGGGGTACGAGCAGTACGTC.

The chain uses TRBV18 and TRBJ2-3; D not certain. CDR1 and CDR2 (germline): KGHSH, LQKENI. Deletions cut 2 bases from V and 0 bases from J, with 9 bases between. The length of the CDR3 is 15 residues. In DNA, the CDR3 is TGTGCCAGCTCACCAAATCTAGAGAGCACAGATACGCAGTATTTT. Its translation is CASSPNLESTDTQYF.

The V gene is TRBV30, the J gene TRBJ1-2, with unresolved D. There are 12 residues in the CDR3. V shed 0 bases and J shed 5 bases, with 7 bases lying between them. Germline V gene sequence: CDR1 GTSNPN, CDR2 SVGIG (reference sequence). Here the CDR3 reads CAWSVHRYGYTF. In nucleotides, the CDR3 is TGTGCCTGGAGTGTACATAGGTATGGCTACACCTTC.